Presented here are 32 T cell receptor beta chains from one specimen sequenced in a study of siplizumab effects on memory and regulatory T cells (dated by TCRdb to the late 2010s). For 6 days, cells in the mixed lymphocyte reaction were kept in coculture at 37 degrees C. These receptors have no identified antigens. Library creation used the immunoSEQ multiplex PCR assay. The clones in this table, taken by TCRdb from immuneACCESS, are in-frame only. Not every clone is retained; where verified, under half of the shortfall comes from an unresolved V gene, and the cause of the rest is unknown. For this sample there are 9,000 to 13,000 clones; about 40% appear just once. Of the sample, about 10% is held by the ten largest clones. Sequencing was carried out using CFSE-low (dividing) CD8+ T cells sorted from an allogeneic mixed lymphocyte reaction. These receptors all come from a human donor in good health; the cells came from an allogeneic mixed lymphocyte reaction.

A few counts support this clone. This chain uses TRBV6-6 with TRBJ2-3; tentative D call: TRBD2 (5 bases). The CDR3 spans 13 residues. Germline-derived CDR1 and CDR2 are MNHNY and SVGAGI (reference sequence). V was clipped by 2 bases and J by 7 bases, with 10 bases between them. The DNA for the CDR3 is TGTGCCAGCAGTTACGGGTCGGGGAATACGCAGTATTTT. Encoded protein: CASSYGSGNTQYF.

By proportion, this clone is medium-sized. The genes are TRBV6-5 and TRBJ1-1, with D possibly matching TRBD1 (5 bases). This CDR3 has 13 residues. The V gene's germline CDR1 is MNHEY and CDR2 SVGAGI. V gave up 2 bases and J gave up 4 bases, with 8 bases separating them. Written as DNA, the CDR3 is TGTGCCAGCAGTTACGATAGGGGCACTGAAGCTTTCTTT. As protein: CASSYDRGTEAFF.

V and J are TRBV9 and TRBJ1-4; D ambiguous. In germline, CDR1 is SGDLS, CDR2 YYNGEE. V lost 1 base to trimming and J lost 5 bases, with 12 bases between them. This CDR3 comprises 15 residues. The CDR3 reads CASSVRAESNEKLFF. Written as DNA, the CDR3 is TGTGCCAGCAGCGTACGGGCAGAATCGAATGAAAAACTGTTTTTT.

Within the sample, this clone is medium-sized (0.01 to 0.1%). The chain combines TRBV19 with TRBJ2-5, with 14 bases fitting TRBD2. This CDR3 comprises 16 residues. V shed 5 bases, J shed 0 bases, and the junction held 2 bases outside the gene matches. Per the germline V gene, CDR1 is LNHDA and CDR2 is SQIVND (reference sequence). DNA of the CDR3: TGTGCCAGTAGTCGGACTAGCGGGGGGAACCAAGAGACCCAGTACTTC. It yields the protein CASSRTSGGNQETQYF.

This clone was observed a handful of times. CDR3 DNA: TGTGCCAGCGCGGGGGTTATCAGTAACACCGGGGAGCTGTTTTTT. It yields the protein CASAGVISNTGELFF. The chain joins TRBV6-1 to TRBJ2-2, with 7 bases lining up with TRBD2. V shed 8 bases, J shed 2 bases, and the junction held 8 bases outside the gene matches. Germline loops: CDR1 MNHNS, CDR2 SASEGT. The CDR3 spans 15 residues.

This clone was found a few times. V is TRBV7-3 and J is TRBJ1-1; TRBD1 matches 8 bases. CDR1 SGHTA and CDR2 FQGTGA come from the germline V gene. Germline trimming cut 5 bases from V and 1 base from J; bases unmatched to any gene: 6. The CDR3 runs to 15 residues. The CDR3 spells CASSPLGTGNTEAFF. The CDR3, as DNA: TGTGCCAGCAGCCCACTCGGGACAGGGAACACTGAAGCTTTCTTT.

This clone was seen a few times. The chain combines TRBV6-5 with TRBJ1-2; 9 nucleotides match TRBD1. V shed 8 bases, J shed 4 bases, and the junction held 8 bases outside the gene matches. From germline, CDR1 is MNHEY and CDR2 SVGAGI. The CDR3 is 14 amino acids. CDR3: CASGDRGFFYGYTF. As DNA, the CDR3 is TGTGCCAGCGGCGACAGGGGGTTTTTCTATGGCTACACCTTC.

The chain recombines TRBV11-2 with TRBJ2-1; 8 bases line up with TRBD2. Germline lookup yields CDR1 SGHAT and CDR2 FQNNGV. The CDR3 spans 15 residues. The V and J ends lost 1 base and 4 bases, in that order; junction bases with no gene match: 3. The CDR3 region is CASSLGRGGYNEQFF. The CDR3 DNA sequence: TGTGCCAGCAGCTTAGGACGGGGGGGGTACAATGAGCAGTTCTTC.

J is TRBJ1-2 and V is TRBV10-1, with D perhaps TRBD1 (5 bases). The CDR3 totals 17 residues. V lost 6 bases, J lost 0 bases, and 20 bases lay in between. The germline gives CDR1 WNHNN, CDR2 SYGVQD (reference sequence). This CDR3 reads CASRSGPDRLSNYGYTF. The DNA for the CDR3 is TGCGCCAGCAGGTCTGGGCCTGACAGACTTTCTAACTATGGCTACACCTTC.

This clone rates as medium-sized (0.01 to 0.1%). In DNA form, the CDR3 reads TGTGCCAGCAGCTCAACAGGGGGTAGCAATCAGCCCCAGCATTTT. Its protein is CASSSTGGSNQPQHF. V is TRBV7-9 and J is TRBJ1-5; 8 bases line up with TRBD1. There are 15 residues in the CDR3. The germline V gene encodes CDR1 SEHNR and CDR2 FQNEAQ (reference sequence). V shed 4 bases and J 0 bases; nucleotides not matched to a gene: 2. Together with reference TRBV7-9 and TRBJ1-5, the CDR3 gives the full variable domain: DTGVSQNPRHKITKRGQNVTFRCDPISEHNRLYWYRQTLGQGPEFLTYFQNEAQLEKSRLLSDRFSAERPKGSFSTLEIQRTEQGDSAMYLCASSSTGGSNQPQHFGDGTRLSIL.

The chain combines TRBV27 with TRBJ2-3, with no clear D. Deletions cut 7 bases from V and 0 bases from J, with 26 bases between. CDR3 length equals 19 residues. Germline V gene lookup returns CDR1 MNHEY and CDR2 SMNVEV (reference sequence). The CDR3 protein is CASILYLSRRTTSTDTQYF. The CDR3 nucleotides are TGTGCCAGCATCCTTTACCTGTCGAGACGGACGACTAGCACAGATACGCAGTATTTT.

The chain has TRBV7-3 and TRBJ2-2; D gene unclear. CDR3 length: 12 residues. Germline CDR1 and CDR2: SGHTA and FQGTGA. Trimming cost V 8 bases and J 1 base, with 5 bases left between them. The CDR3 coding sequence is TGTGCCAGCCCGGGGAACACCGGGGAGCTGTTTTTT. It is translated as CASPGNTGELFF.

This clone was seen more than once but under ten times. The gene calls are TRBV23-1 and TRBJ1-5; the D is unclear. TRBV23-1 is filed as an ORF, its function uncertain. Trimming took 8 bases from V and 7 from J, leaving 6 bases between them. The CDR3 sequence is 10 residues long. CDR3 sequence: CASFLQPQHF. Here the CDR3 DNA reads TGCGCCAGCTTTCTCCAGCCCCAGCATTTT.

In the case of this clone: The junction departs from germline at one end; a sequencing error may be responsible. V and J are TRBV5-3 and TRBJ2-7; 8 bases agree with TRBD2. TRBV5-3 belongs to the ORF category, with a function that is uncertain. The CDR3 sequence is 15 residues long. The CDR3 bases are TGTGCCAGCAGCTTGGGTAGCGGGGCCTCCTACGAGCAGTACTTC. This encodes CASSLGSGASYEQYF.

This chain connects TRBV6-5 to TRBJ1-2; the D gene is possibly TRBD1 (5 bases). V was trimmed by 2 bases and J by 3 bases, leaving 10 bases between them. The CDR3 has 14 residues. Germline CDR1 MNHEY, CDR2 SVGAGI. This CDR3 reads CASSYGGAHYGYTF. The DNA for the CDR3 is TGTGCCAGCAGTTACGGAGGGGCACACTATGGCTACACCTTC.

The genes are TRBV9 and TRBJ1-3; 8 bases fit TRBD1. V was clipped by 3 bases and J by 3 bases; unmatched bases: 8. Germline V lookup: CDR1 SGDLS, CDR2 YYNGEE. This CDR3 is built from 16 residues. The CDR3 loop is CASSGGTGVVGNTIYF. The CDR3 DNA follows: TGTGCCAGCAGCGGGGGGACAGGAGTTGTTGGAAACACCATATATTTT.

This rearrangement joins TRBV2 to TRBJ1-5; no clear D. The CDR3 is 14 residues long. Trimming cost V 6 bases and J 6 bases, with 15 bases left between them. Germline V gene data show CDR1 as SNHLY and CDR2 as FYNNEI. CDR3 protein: CASSVDSSSQPQHF. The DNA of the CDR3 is TGTGCCAGCAGCGTGGACTCATCAAGTCAGCCCCAGCATTTT.

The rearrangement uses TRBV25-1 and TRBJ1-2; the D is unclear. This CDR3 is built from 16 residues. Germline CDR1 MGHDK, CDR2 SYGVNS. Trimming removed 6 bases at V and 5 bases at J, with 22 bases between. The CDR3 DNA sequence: TGTGCCAGCAGCCCCTCCGGTGGGCCCTTAGCTTATGGCTACACCTTC. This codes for CASSPSGGPLAYGYTF.

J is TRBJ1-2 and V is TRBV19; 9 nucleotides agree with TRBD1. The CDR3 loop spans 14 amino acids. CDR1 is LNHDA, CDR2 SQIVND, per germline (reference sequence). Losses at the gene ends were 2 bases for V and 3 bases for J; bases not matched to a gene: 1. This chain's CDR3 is CASSIWTGDYGYTF. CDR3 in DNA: TGTGCCAGTAGTATATGGACAGGGGACTATGGCTACACCTTC.

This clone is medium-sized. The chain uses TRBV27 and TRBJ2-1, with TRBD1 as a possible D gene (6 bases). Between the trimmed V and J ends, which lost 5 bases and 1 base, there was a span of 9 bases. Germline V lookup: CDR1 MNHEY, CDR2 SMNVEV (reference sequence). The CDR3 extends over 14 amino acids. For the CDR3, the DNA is TGTGCCAGCAGTGAACAGGGTTCCTACAATGAGCAGTTCTTC. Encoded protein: CASSEQGSYNEQFF.

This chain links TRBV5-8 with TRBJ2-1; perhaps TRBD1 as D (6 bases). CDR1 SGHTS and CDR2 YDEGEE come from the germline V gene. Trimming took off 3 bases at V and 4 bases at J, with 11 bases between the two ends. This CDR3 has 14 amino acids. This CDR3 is CASSSWTDYNEQFF. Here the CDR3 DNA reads TGTGCCAGCAGCTCCTGGACAGATTACAATGAGCAGTTCTTC.

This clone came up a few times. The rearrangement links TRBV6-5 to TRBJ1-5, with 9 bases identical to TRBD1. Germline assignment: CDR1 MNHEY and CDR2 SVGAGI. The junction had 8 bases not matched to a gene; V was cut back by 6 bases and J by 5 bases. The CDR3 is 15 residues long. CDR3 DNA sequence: TGTGCCAGCAGCCTGCATGACAGGGGGGATCAGCCCCAGCATTTT. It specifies CASSLHDRGDQPQHF.

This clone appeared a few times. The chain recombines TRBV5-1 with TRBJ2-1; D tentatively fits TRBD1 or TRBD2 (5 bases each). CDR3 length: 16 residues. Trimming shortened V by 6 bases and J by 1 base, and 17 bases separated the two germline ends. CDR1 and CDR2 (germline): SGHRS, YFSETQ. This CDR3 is CASTLGVGGSYNEQFF. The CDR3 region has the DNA TGCGCCAGCACCCTGGGGGTGGGTGGGTCCTACAATGAGCAGTTCTTC.

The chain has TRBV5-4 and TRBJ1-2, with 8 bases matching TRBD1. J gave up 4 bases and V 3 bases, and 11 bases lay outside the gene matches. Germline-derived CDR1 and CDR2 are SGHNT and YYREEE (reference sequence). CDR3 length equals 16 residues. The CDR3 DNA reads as TGTGCCAGCAGCTCAGGGGGCAACTTGGACCTCTATGGCTACACCTTC. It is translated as CASSSGGNLDLYGYTF.

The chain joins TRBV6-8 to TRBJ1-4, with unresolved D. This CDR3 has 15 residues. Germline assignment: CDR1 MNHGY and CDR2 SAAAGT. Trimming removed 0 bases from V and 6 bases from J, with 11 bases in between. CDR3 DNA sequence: TGTGCCAGCAGTTACTCGGAGGGTACGGATGAAAAACTGTTTTTT. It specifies CASSYSEGTDEKLFF.

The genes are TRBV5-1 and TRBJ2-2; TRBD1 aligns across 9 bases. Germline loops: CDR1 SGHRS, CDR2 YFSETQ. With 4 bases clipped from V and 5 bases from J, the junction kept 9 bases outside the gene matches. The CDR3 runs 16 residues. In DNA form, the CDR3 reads TGCGCCAGCAGCCCCACCTACAGGGGGCGAACCGGGGAGCTGTTTTTT. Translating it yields CASSPTYRGRTGELFF.

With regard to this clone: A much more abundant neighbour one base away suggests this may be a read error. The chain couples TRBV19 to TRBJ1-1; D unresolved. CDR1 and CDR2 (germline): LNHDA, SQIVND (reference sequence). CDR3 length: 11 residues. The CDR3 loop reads CAGRQNTEAFF. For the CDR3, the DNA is TGTGCCGGTAGACAGAACACTGAAGCTTTCTTT. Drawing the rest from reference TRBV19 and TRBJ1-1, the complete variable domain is DGGITQSPKYLFRKEGQNVTLSCEQNLNHDAMYWYRQDPGQGLRLIYYSQIVNDFQKGDIAEGYSVSREKKESFPLTVTSAQKNPTAFYLCAGRQNTEAFFGQGTRLTVV.

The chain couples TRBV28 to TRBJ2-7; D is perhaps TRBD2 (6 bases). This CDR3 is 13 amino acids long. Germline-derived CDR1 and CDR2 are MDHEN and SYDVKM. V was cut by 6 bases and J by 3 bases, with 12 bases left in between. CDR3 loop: CASSPDGGYEQYF. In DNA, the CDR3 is TGTGCCAGCAGCCCCGACGGGGGCTACGAGCAGTACTTC. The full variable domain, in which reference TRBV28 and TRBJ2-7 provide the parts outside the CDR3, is DVKVTQSSRYLVKRTGEKVFLECVQDMDHENMFWYRQDPGLGLRLIYFSYDVKMKEKGDIPEGYSVSREKKERFSLILESASTNQTSMYLCASSPDGGYEQYFGPGTRLTVT.

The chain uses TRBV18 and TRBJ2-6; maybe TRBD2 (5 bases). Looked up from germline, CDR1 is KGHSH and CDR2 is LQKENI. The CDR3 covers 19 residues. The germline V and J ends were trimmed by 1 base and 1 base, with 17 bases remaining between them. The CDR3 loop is CASSPLTGESVSGANVLTF. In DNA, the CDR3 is TGTGCCAGCTCACCACTAACCGGGGAAAGCGTGTCTGGGGCCAACGTCCTGACTTTC.

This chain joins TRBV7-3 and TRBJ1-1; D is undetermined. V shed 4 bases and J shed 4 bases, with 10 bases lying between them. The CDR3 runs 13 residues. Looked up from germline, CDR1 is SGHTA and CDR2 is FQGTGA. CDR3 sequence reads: CASSYGGFTEAFF. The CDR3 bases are TGTGCCAGCAGCTATGGAGGGTTCACTGAAGCTTTCTTT.

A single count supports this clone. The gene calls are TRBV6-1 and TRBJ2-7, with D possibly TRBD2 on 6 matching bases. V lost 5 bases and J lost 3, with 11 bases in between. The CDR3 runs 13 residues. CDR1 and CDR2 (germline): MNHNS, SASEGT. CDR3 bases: TGTGCCAGCAGTTGGGGGGTGAGCTACGAGCAGTACTTC. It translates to CASSWGVSYEQYF.

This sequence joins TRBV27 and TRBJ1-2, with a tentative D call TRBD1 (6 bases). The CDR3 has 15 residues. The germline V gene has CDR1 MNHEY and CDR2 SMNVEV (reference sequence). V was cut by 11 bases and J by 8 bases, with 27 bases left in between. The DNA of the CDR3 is TGTGCCGGCTGGAATTCCAGGGGTTCGGGAGAGGGCTACACCTTC. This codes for CAGWNSRGSGEGYTF.